The clone carrying this TCR beta chain came up once. These data are taken from a study of blood T cell repertoires in COVID-19. Using immunoSEQ multiplex PCR, the repertoire was profiled, and TCRdb retains in-frame clones only, with some absent. This table has fewer than 350,000 clones, 81% appearing once. The CDR3 totals 15 residues. Germline CDR1 is SGHNT and CDR2 is YYREEE (reference sequence). Trimming removed 4 bases from V and 4 bases from J; junction bases left unmatched: 11. This TCR was sampled from a woman aged 55 to 70 with active or convalescent COVID-19. The specimen was peripheral blood. This chain uses TRBV5-4 with TRBJ2-7; 7 bases line up with TRBD1. The CDR3 nucleotides are TGTGCCAGCAGCCGGGGTGGGACAGAGGAATACGAGCAGTACTTC. This codes for CASSRGGTEEYEQYF.